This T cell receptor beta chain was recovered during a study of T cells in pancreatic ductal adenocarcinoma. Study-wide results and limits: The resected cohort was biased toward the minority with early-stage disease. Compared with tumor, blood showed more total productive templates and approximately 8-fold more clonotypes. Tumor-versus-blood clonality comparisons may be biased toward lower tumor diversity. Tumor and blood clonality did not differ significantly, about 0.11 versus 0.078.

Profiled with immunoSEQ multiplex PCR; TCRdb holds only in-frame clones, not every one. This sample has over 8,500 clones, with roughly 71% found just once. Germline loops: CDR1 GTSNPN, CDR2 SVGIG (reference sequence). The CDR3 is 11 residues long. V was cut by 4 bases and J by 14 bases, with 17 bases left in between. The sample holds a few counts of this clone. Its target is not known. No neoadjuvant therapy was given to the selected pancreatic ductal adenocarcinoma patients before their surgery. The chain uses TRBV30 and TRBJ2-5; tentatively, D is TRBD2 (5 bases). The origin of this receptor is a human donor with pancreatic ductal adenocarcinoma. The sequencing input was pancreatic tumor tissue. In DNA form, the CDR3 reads TGTGCCTGGAATATAGACACGGGAAGATACTTC. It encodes CAWNIDTGRYF.